This TCR beta chain appears in the sequencing data of a study of T cell responses to AZD1222 COVID-19 vaccine. Only in-frame clones appear in the TCRdb table, and some are missing; sequencing was by immunoSEQ multiplex PCR. The sample comprises over 95,000 clones, approximately 90% of which are singletons, and over 3.5% rests with the top ten. Trimming pared 0 bases from V and 7 bases from J, leaving 9 bases between. The CDR3 contains 13 residues. Looked up from germline, CDR1 is GTSNPN and CDR2 is SVGIG (reference sequence). The chain employs TRBV30 and TRBJ1-4; D is undetermined. The source is an adult in good health. The sequencing used peripheral blood, collected on day 0 of AZD1222 vaccination. The CDR3 reads CAWSVMGGEKLFF. CDR3 coding DNA: TGTGCCTGGAGTGTAATGGGAGGTGAAAAACTGTTTTTT.